This TCR beta chain derives from a study of blood T cell repertoires in COVID-19. In the study overall: The samples span acute and convalescent COVID-19 from the United States, Italy and Spain. In each case, the material was cDNA or gDNA derived from T cells, B-cell-depleted T cells, or PBMCs.

In the source study's methods: The authors estimated nucleated cell counts from reference gene primer amplification. Measured with immunoSEQ multiplex PCR; TCRdb has only the in-frame clones, and not every one. The D gene and trimming were derived from the DNA, and the V and J assignments and clone size from that table. The top ten hold roughly 2% of the sample, which has 250,000 or so clones, 85% to 90% seen once. Patients from Seattle were sampled longitudinally, starting during active infection. The V gene lost 0 bases and the J gene lost 9 bases, with 12 bases spanning the gap. The germline V gene has CDR1 WSHSY and CDR2 SAAADI. The CDR3 has 14 amino acids.

Sequenced input: peripheral blood. The chain carries TRBV10-2 and TRBJ2-1; maybe TRBD1 (6 bases). The sequence was collected from a woman aged 60-75 years with COVID-19, enrolled during active disease. This CDR3 is CASSESKGDTEQFF. The DNA for the CDR3 is TGCGCCAGCAGTGAGTCGAAAGGGGACACTGAGCAGTTCTTC.